Below, 27 T cell receptor beta chains from the same sample are listed, as sequenced in a study of T cells in localized non-small cell lung cancer. Assay used: immunoSEQ multiplex PCR; TCRdb lists only in-frame clones, some missing. Among approximately 54,000 clones listed, under 85% were seen once. The sequencing here drew on peripheral blood, taken before any cancer treatment. The receptor source for this set is a female donor over 55 with stage II squamous cell lung carcinoma.

In this sample, this clone turned up a few times. The chain combines TRBV29-1 with TRBJ2-7; a weak D match, TRBD2 (6 bases). Trimming took off 3 bases at V and 7 bases at J, with 13 bases between the two ends. CDR1 SQVTM and CDR2 ANQGSEA come from the germline V gene. This CDR3 has 12 amino acids. CDR3 residues: CSVEGGRGEQYF. CDR3 DNA: TGCAGCGTTGAGGGGGGAAGGGGAGAGCAGTACTTC.

The chain combines TRBV28 with TRBJ2-3; TRBD2 aligns across 9 bases. With 5 bases clipped from V and 2 bases from J, the junction kept 17 bases outside the gene matches. Germline CDR1 MDHEN, CDR2 SYDVKM. This CDR3 has 19 residues. The CDR3 is CASSPQGRGGRRVTDTQYF. CDR3 bases: TGTGCCAGCAGTCCCCAGGGGCGGGGGGGCCGGCGTGTCACAGATACGCAGTATTTT.

V usage is TRBV9 and J usage is TRBJ2-5, with a possible D match to TRBD1 (5 bases). The CDR3 totals 16 residues. V was clipped by 1 base and J by 3 bases, with 16 bases between them. Germline V gene lookup returns CDR1 SGDLS and CDR2 YYNGEE. The CDR3 loop is CASSVSQTAGKETQYF. The CDR3, as DNA: TGTGCCAGCAGCGTATCCCAGACAGCCGGTAAAGAGACCCAGTACTTC. Filled out from reference TRBV9 and TRBJ2-5, the complete variable domain reads DSGVTQTPKHLITATGQRVTLRCSPRSGDLSVYWYQQSLDQGLQFLIQYYNGEERAKGNILERFSAQQFPDLHSELNLSSLELGDSALYFCASSVSQTAGKETQYFGPGTRLLVL.

The chain has TRBV11-3 and TRBJ2-7; D perhaps matches TRBD2 (5 bases). Germline V gene sequence: CDR1 SGHNT, CDR2 YENEEA. V was clipped by 1 base and J by 2 bases, with 15 bases between them. The CDR3 has 16 amino acids. Written as DNA, the CDR3 is TGTGCCAGCAGCTTAGGGGGTGGGAGCGGAGCCTACGAGCAGTACTTC. Its translation: CASSLGGGSGAYEQYF.

The chain is built from TRBV18 and TRBJ2-3; 12 nucleotides match TRBD2. Germline assignment: CDR1 KGHSH and CDR2 LQKENI. The J segment lost 1 base and the V segment lost 3 bases, leaving 5 bases of the junction unmatched. The CDR3 has 17 amino acids. DNA for the CDR3: TGTGCCAGCTCACCGCGACTAGCGGGGGCCCGCACAGATACGCAGTATTTT. Translating it yields CASSPRLAGARTDTQYF.

Here the CDR3 reads CASRGTAGSPLHF. CDR3 sequence (DNA): TGTGCCAGCCGCGGGACTGCGGGTTCACCCCTCCACTTT. This chain links TRBV6-5 with TRBJ1-6, with D possibly TRBD1 on 5 matching bases. V lost 8 bases and J 9 bases, leaving 14 bases between the germline ends. The CDR3 totals 13 residues. Per germline, CDR1 MNHEY and CDR2 SVGAGI.

This clone was detected a few times. The rearrangement links TRBV5-1 to TRBJ2-7; 9 nucleotides line up with TRBD1. V lost 5 bases to trimming and J lost 5 bases; unmatched junction nucleotides: 5. The length of the CDR3 is 13 residues. CDR1 is SGHRS, CDR2 YFSETQ, per germline. CDR3 in amino acids: CASRPGTGNEQYF. CDR3 in DNA: TGCGCCAGCAGGCCTGGGACAGGGAACGAGCAGTACTTC.

The chain is built from TRBV5-1 and TRBJ1-3; D might be TRBD1 (5 bases). With 2 bases removed from V and 0 bases from J, the gap between germline ends came to 12 bases. CDR1 SGHRS and CDR2 YFSETQ come from the germline V gene. This CDR3 has 16 residues. This CDR3 is CASSFGQGTSGNTIYF. The CDR3 region has the DNA TGCGCCAGCAGCTTTGGCCAAGGGACCTCTGGAAACACCATATATTTT.

The V and J genes are TRBV29-1 and TRBJ2-5; TRBD1 might be the D (7 bases). V was pared by 4 bases and J by 2 bases, with 17 bases between. Germline V lookup: CDR1 SQVTM, CDR2 ANQGSEA. The CDR3 consists of 15 residues. The CDR3 region is CSVAGDRRNQETQYF. The CDR3 DNA follows: TGCAGCGTTGCGGGGGACAGAAGAAATCAAGAGACCCAGTACTTC.

This clone was detected only a few times. The rearrangement links TRBV15 to TRBJ1-2; no clear D. This CDR3 has 12 amino acids. The V gene lost 5 bases and the J gene lost 1 base, with 5 bases spanning the gap. Germline loops: CDR1 LNHNV, CDR2 YYDKDF (reference sequence). The CDR3: CATSRLNYGYTF. CDR3 coding DNA: TGTGCCACCAGCCGTCTTAACTATGGCTACACCTTC.

The chain links TRBV5-1 to TRBJ2-5; D is tentatively TRBD1 or TRBD2 (6 bases each). This CDR3 spans 14 amino acids. V lost 7 bases, J lost 1 base, and 14 bases lay in between. Germline V CDR1 and CDR2: SGHRS, YFSETQ. Written as DNA, the CDR3 is TGCGCCAGCTACAAAGGGGGGCCCCAAGAGACCCAGTACTTC. The encoded protein is CASYKGGPQETQYF.

The V gene is TRBV5-1, the J gene TRBJ2-5; 7 bases fit TRBD1. The CDR3 extends over 16 amino acids. V shed 0 bases, J shed 4 bases, and the junction held 9 bases outside the gene matches. Germline V gene data show CDR1 as SGHRS and CDR2 as YFSETQ. Written as DNA, the CDR3 is TGCGCCAGCAGCTTGGGGTGGAGACAGGGCGGAGAGACCCAGTACTTC. As protein: CASSLGWRQGGETQYF.

This clone was recorded a few times. The chain combines TRBV4-1 with TRBJ2-1, with 9 nucleotides matching TRBD2. V was clipped by 4 bases and J by 7 bases; unmatched bases: 17. Germline CDR1 reads MGHRA; CDR2 reads YSYEKL. The CDR3 length is 18 residues. This CDR3 is CASSPLRGGGAEMNEQFF. CDR3 bases: TGCGCCAGCAGCCCCTTGAGGGGCGGGGGGGCCGAGATGAATGAGCAGTTCTTC.

This chain connects TRBV28 to TRBJ2-7; 8 positions match TRBD1. CDR1 MDHEN and CDR2 SYDVKM come from the germline V gene. CDR3 length: 14 amino acids. The trim removed 5 bases at V and 4 bases at J, leaving 7 bases unmatched. CDR3 bases: TGTGCCAGCAGTACAGGGGGTTACCAATACGAGCAGTACTTC. As protein: CASSTGGYQYEQYF.

This chain joins TRBV5-1 and TRBJ2-3; no reliable D call. CDR3 length: 14 residues. CDR1 is SGHRS, CDR2 YFSETQ, per germline. V lost 3 bases and J lost 4, with 12 bases in between. The CDR3 here is CASSSNTNPDTQYF. In DNA, the CDR3 is TGCGCCAGCAGCTCCAATACGAACCCAGATACGCAGTATTTT.

The J gene is TRBJ1-2, the V gene TRBV6-5, with D perhaps TRBD1 (5 bases). Germline CDR1 is MNHEY and CDR2 is SVGAGI. V shed 4 bases and J shed 2 bases, with 11 bases lying between them. CDR3 length: 14 amino acids. This CDR3 is CASSLSGTNYGYTF. The CDR3 nucleotides read TGTGCCAGCAGTTTATCGGGGACCAACTATGGCTACACCTTC.

The chain combines TRBV5-4 with TRBJ2-1; 12 bases align to TRBD2. V gave up 1 base and J gave up 7 bases; unmatched junction bases: 3. CDR1 is SGHNT, CDR2 YYREEE, per germline (reference sequence). The CDR3 contains 15 residues. CDR3: CASSLRTSGENEQFF. The CDR3 region has the DNA TGTGCCAGCAGCTTGCGGACTAGCGGGGAAAATGAGCAGTTCTTC. Supplemented by reference TRBV5-4 and TRBJ2-1, the full variable domain reads ETGVTQSPTHLIKTRGQQVTLRCSSQSGHNTVSWYQQALGQGPQFIFQYYREEENGRGNFPPRFSGLQFPNYSSELNVNALELDDSALYLCASSLRTSGENEQFFGPGTRLTVL.

This chain connects TRBV2 to TRBJ1-2; a possible D gene is TRBD1 (5 bases). CDR1 and CDR2 from the germline V gene are SNHLY and FYNNEI. CDR3 length equals 15 residues. Deletions cut 7 bases from V and 8 bases from J, with 23 bases between. The CDR3 DNA sequence: TGTGCCAGCACCTCCCCTGAGCGGGACGTAGGCGGCTACACCTTC. Protein: CASTSPERDVGGYTF.

The table lists this clone with a few counts. The chain couples TRBV4-2 to TRBJ1-2, with 10 positions matching TRBD1. Germline V gene sequence: CDR1 LGHNA, CDR2 YNFKEQ. This CDR3 spans 16 amino acids. V lost 0 bases, J lost 8 bases, and 9 bases stayed unmatched. CDR3 sequence (DNA): TGTGCCAGCAGCCAAGATTTGTTTGTGGGACAGGGGGGCTACACCTTC. Protein: CASSQDLFVGQGGYTF.

By its share, this clone is medium-sized. The chain links TRBV19 to TRBJ1-4, with TRBD1 identical over 9 bases. The CDR3 runs to 15 residues. Looked up from germline, CDR1 is LNHDA and CDR2 is SQIVND (reference sequence). J lost 8 bases, V lost 6 bases, and 10 bases had no gene match. CDR3: CASRRGTGPAEKLFF. In nucleotides, the CDR3 is TGTGCCAGTAGACGTGGGACAGGGCCCGCGGAAAAACTGTTTTTT.

V is TRBV10-3 and J is TRBJ1-5; D may be TRBD1 (6 bases). V was clipped by 4 bases and J by 3 bases, with 7 bases between them. Germline assignment: CDR1 ENHRY and CDR2 SYGVKD. The CDR3 covers 13 residues. CDR3 region: CAISGQDNQPQHF. The CDR3 DNA reads TGTGCCATCAGTGGACAGGACAATCAGCCCCAGCATTTT.

This clone was picked up a small number of times. The genes are TRBV4-1 and TRBJ2-7; 7 bases fit TRBD1. The CDR3 runs to 15 residues. The germline gives CDR1 MGHRA, CDR2 YSYEKL. J gave up 4 bases and V 1 base, and 7 bases lay outside the gene matches. CDR3 coding DNA: TGCGCCAGCAGCCAAGGGCCGGGACAGCCTTACGAGCAGTACTTC. Translating it yields CASSQGPGQPYEQYF.

The chain uses TRBV27 and TRBJ2-1; D may be TRBD2 (6 bases). Germline V gene lookup returns CDR1 MNHEY and CDR2 SMNVEV (reference sequence). V was pared by 0 bases and J by 9 bases, with 15 bases between. The CDR3 covers 15 residues. The CDR3 DNA reads TGTGCCAGCAGTTTATCTGGCAGGGTGGAGGGTGAGCAGTTCTTC. Protein sequence: CASSLSGRVEGEQFF.

This clone came up once. The chain couples TRBV7-9 to TRBJ2-6; D is ambiguous. This CDR3 spans 15 amino acids. Trimming shortened V by 3 bases and J by 2 bases, and 8 bases separated the two germline ends. Germline CDR1 and CDR2: SEHNR and FQNEAQ (reference sequence). The CDR3 DNA follows: TGTGCCAGCAGCTTCTTGGAAGCTGGGGCCAACGTCCTGACTTTC. Translating gives CASSFLEAGANVLTF.

A few counts support this clone. The chain uses TRBV6-5 and TRBJ1-6; possible D gene TRBD1, 5 bases. The CDR3 totals 15 residues. Trimming removed 0 bases at V and 9 bases at J, with 12 bases between. Germline V gene lookup returns CDR1 MNHEY and CDR2 SVGAGI. CDR3 amino acids: CASSYSPQGGSPLHF. The CDR3 DNA sequence: TGTGCCAGCAGTTACTCTCCCCAGGGTGGTTCACCCCTCCACTTT.

This clone was detected only a few times. V usage is TRBV6-6 and J usage is TRBJ2-7; D not resolved. V was clipped by 0 bases and J by 6 bases, with 9 bases between them. CDR1 and CDR2 from the germline V gene are MNHNY and SVGAGI (reference sequence). CDR3 size: 13 residues. CDR3 nucleotide sequence: TGTGCCAGCAGTTACTCGAAAGGGATCGAGCAGTACTTC. Translating it yields CASSYSKGIEQYF.

The genes are TRBV2 and TRBJ1-5; possible D gene TRBD1, 6 bases. The V gene lost 3 bases and the J gene lost 0 bases, with 9 bases spanning the gap. Germline assignment: CDR1 SNHLY and CDR2 FYNNEI. There are 15 residues in the CDR3. The CDR3 coding sequence is TGTGCCAGCAGTGATAACAGGGTTAGCAATCAGCCCCAGCATTTT. Translation: CASSDNRVSNQPQHF.